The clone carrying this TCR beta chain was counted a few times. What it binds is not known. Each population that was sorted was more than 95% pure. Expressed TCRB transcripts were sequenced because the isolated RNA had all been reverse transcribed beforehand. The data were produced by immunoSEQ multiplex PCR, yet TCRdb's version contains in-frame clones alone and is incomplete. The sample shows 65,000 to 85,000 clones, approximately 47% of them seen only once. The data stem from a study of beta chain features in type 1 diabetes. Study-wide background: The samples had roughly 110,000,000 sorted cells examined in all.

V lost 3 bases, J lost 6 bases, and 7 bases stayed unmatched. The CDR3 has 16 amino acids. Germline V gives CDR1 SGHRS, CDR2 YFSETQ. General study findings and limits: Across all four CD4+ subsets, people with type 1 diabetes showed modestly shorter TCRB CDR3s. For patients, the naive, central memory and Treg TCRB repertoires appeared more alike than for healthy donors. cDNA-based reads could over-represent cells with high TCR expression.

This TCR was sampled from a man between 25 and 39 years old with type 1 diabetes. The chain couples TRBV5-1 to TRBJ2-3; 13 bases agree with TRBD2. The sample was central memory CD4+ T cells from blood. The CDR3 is CASSWTSGSFTDTQYF. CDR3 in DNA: TGCGCCAGCAGCTGGACTAGCGGGAGCTTCACTGATACGCAGTATTTT.